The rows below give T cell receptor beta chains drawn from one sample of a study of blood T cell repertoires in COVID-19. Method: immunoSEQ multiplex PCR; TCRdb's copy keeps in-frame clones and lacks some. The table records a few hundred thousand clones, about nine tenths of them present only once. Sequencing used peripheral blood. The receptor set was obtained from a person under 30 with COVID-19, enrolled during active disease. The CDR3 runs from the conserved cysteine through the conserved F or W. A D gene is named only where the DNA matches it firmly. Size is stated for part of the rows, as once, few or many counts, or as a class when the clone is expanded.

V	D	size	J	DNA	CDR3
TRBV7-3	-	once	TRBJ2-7	TGTGCCAGCAGGGGTGACACGACCTCCTACGAGCAGTACTTC	CASRGDTTSYEQYF
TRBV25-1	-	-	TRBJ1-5	TGTGCCAGCAGCGGGGGGGTGGGCAATCAGCCCCAGCATTTT	CASSGGVGNQPQHF
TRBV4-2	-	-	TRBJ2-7	TGTGCCAGCGCAACGGGGATGGGCTACGAGCAGTACTTC	CASATGMGYEQYF
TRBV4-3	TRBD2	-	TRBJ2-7	TGCGCCAGCAGCCAAGACCCTTGGACTAGCGGACTTCCAAGCGAGCAGTACTTC	CASSQDPWTSGLPSEQYF
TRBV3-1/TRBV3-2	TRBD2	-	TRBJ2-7	TGTGCCAGCAGCCAGGAGCGGGGAGGGTTTGATGAGCAGTACTTC	CASSQERGGFDEQYF
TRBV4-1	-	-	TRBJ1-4	TGCGCCAGCAGCCAAGACCCCGGGACTGGAAAACTGTTTTTT	CASSQDPGTGKLFF
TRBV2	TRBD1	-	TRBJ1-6	TGTGCCAGCAGTGCGGGGACAGGGGCCTCACCCCTCCACTTT	CASSAGTGASPLHF
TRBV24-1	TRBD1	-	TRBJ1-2	TGTGCCACCAGTGAAACAGGGGCCTATGGCTACACCTTC	CATSETGAYGYTF
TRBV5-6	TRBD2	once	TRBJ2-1	TGTGCCAGCAGATTCACTAGCGGGAGATATGAGCAGTTCTTC	CASRFTSGRYEQFF
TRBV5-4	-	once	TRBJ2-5	TGTGCCAGCAGCTCCCAAGGACAGACCCGAAAGACCCAGTACTTC	CASSSQGQTRKTQYF
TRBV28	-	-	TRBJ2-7	TGTGCCAGCAGTCGACCCGGGCTGCGGGGCGAGCAGTACTTC	CASSRPGLRGEQYF
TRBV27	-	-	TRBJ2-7	TGTGCCAGCAGTTTAAATGGGCCGGACTACGAGCAGTACTTC	CASSLNGPDYEQYF
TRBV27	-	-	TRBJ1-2	TGTGCCAGCAGTTCGCTAAAGATGACAGGCACCGACTATGGCTACACCTTC	CASSSLKMTGTDYGYTF
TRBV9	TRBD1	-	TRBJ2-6	TGTGCCAGCAGCGTGGGACAGGGACGAGGGGGGGCCAACGTCCTGACTTTC	CASSVGQGRGGANVLTF
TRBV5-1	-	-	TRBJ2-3	TGCGCCAGCAGCATACGGACAGACTACACAGATACGCAGTATTTT	CASSIRTDYTDTQYF
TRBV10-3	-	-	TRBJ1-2	TGTGCCATCAGTGAGTCCGCAGGGTGGGATGGCTACACCTTC	CAISESAGWDGYTF
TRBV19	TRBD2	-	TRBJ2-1	TGTGCCAGTAGTATAGGACTAGCGGGCGCGCCAGGTTACAATGAGCAGTTCTTC	CASSIGLAGAPGYNEQFF
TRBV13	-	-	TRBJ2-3	TGTGCCAGCAGCCTTGGGGAGGCGGTTAGCACAGATACGCAGTATTTT	CASSLGEAVSTDTQYF
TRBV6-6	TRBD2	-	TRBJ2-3	TGTGCCAGCAGTCCGAGGGGACTAGCGTCTAGCACAGATACGCAGTATTTT	CASSPRGLASSTDTQYF
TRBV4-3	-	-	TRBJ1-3	TGCGCCAGCAGCCAAACACAGGGCCGAAACACCATATATTTT	CASSQTQGRNTIYF
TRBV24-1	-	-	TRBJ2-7	TGTGCCACCAGTACTCCCAGCGAGATCTCCTACGAGCAGTACTTC	CATSTPSEISYEQYF
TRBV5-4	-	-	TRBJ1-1	TGTGCCAGCAGGGGGAAGGACACGTCCATGAACACTGAAGCTTTCTTT	CASRGKDTSMNTEAFF
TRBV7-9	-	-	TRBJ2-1	TGTGCCAGCAGCTTAGGGGCGTACAGCTCCTACAATGAGCAGTTCTTC	CASSLGAYSSYNEQFF
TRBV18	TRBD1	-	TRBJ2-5	TGTGCCAGCACCCGGGACAGGGGCCAAGAGACCCAGTACTTC	CASTRDRGQETQYF
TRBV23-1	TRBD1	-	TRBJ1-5	TGCGCCAGCGCAGACAGGGGAGGGTGCGGTCAGCCCCAGCATTTT	CASADRGGCGQPQHF
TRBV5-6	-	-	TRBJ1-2	TGTGCCAGCAGCAGGACTCCGGGACTGGGGAACTATGGCTACACCTTC	CASSRTPGLGNYGYTF
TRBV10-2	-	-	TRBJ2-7	TGCGCCAGCGCCCAAACAGGGCACCCTAGCCTAGCCACCTACGAGCAGTACTTC	CASAQTGHPSLATYEQYF
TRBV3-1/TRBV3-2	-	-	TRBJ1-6	TGTGCCAGCAGCCAAGTCGGGGAGCTAAATTCACCCCTCCACTTT	CASSQVGELNSPLHF
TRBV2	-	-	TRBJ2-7	TGTGCCAGCAGTGCTGGGGGCGCCTACGAGCAGTACTTC	CASSAGGAYEQYF
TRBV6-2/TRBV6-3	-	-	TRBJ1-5	TGTGCCAGCAGTTACGAGGCACCGGGAGGCAATCAGCCCCAGCATTTT	CASSYEAPGGNQPQHF
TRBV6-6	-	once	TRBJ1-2	TGTGCCAGCAGTTACGGGGGGTCCCCCAACTATGGCTACACCTTC	CASSYGGSPNYGYTF
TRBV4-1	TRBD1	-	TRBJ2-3	TGCGCCAGCAGTGTAGGACAGGGGAGAGATACGCAGTATTTT	CASSVGQGRDTQYF
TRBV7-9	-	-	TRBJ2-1	TGTGCCAGCCATACGCGGGCTACCCTCTATAATGAGCAGTTCTTC	CASHTRATLYNEQFF
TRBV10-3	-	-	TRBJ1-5	TGTGCCATCAACAGGGATTTGAATCAGCCCCAGCATTTT	CAINRDLNQPQHF
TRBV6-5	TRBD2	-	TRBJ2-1	TGTGCCAGCAGTTACTCGGTAGCGGGAGACTACAATGAGCAGTTCTTC	CASSYSVAGDYNEQFF
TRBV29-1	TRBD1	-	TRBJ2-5	TGCAGCGGGGACAGGGATGGGACCCAGTACTTC	CSGDRDGTQYF
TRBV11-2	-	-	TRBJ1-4	TGTGCCAGCAGCCCCAGTGGGGCGACTAATGAAAAACTGTTTTTT	CASSPSGATNEKLFF
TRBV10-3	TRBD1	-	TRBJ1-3	TGTGCCATCAAGGACAGGGCCTCTGGAAACACCATATATTTT	CAIKDRASGNTIYF
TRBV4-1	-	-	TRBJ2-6	TGCGCCAGCAGCCATCAGGGTTCTGGGGCCAACGTCCTGACTTTC	CASSHQGSGANVLTF
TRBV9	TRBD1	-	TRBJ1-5	TGTGCCAGCAGCGTAGGGACAGGCCCAAATCAGCCCCAGCATTTT	CASSVGTGPNQPQHF
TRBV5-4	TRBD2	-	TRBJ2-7	TGTGCCAGCAGCTCCCTAGCGGGGACTGGGGACGAGCAGTACTTC	CASSSLAGTGDEQYF
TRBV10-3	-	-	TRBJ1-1	TGTGCCATCAGTGAGTCAGTGGTGGGGGGGCACACTGAAGCTTTCTTT	CAISESVVGGHTEAFF
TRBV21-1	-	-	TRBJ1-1	TGTGCCAGCAGCAAAGAAGATCGGGATCCGAACACTGAAGCTTTCTTT	CASSKEDRDPNTEAFF
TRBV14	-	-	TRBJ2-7	TGTGCCAGCAGCCAAGTTAGTGTATACGAGCAGTACTTC	CASSQVSVYEQYF
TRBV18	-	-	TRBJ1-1	TGTGCCAGCTCAACTACAGGGACCGAAGCTTTCTTT	CASSTTGTEAFF
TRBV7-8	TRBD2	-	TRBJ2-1	TGTGCCAGCACCACCACGGGGGGAGCCTACAATGAGCAGTTCTTC	CASTTTGGAYNEQFF
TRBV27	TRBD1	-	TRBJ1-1	TGTGCCAGCAGTTTCTCAGGGACAGGGGGCACTGAAGCTTTCTTT	CASSFSGTGGTEAFF
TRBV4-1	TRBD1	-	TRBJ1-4	TGCGCCAGCACTCAAAGCGATCGGACAGGCCGAGAAAAACTGTTTTTT	CASTQSDRTGREKLFF
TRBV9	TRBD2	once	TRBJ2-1	TGTGCCAGCAGCGTCGTAGCGGGAGAAATCAATGAGCAGTTCTTC	CASSVVAGEINEQFF
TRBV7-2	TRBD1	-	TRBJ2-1	TGTGCCAGCAGCAAGGGACAGCCATCCTCCGCGTACAATGAGCAGTTCTTC	CASSKGQPSSAYNEQFF